The next 30 T cell receptor beta chains were all read from a single sample in a study of blood T cell repertoires in COVID-19. Profiled with immunoSEQ multiplex PCR; TCRdb holds only in-frame clones, not every one. The data hold 85,000 to 110,000 clones, with nearly 85% observed a single time. Sequences were obtained from peripheral blood. These TCRs come from a human donor in a cohort sampled during active or convalescent COVID-19.

V and J are TRBV28 and TRBJ1-6; 9 bases are shared with TRBD1. Germline lookup yields CDR1 MDHEN and CDR2 SYDVKM. The CDR3 extends over 16 amino acids. V shed 6 bases, J shed 7 bases, and the junction held 10 bases outside the gene matches. CDR3 nucleotide sequence: TGTGCCAGCAGGGGGGATGGGGGACAGGGAAATTCACCCCTCCACTTT. Encoded protein: CASRGDGGQGNSPLHF.

The chain couples TRBV7-3 to TRBJ2-1; TRBD2 matches 11 bases. This CDR3 region has 17 residues. Germline V lookup: CDR1 SGHTA, CDR2 FQGTGA. V was clipped by 1 base and J by 8 bases; unmatched bases: 10. In nucleotides, the CDR3 is TGTGCCAGCAGCTTAAGCAATAGCGGGGGGGCTTATGATGAGCAGTTCTTC. It codes for CASSLSNSGGAYDEQFF.

The rearrangement links TRBV5-8 to TRBJ1-5; D is possibly TRBD1 (5 bases). Deletions cut 1 base from V and 9 bases from J, with 14 bases between. Germline CDR1 and CDR2: SGHTS and YDEGEE. The CDR3 spans 14 residues. Here the CDR3 DNA reads TGTGCCAGCAGCTTGCAGGGCAGCGGGTTGCCCCAGCATTTT. Translation gives CASSLQGSGLPQHF.

The CDR3 is CASSLAANYGYTF. The CDR3 nucleotides are TGTGCCAGCAGCTTAGCGGCCAACTATGGCTACACCTTC. This rearrangement joins TRBV7-8 to TRBJ1-2; D not resolved. Trimming removed 0 bases from V and 2 bases from J, with 4 bases in between. The CDR3 runs to 13 residues. Germline-derived CDR1 and CDR2 are SGHVS and FQNEAQ.

V usage is TRBV12-3 or TRBV12-4 and J usage is TRBJ1-3; possible D gene TRBD1, 5 bases. Trimming took off 10 bases at V and 4 bases at J, with 14 bases between the two ends. The CDR3 loop spans 13 amino acids. The DNA of the CDR3 is TGTGCCAACCGGGGGGGTCTCGGAAACACCATATATTTT. Encoded protein: CANRGGLGNTIYF.

This clone was found a few times. The rearrangement links TRBV7-9 to TRBJ1-6; 9 bases map to TRBD1. The J segment lost 7 bases and the V segment lost 6 bases, leaving 4 bases of the junction unmatched. The CDR3 covers 14 residues. The germline CDR1 and CDR2 sequences are SEHNR and FQNEAQ (reference sequence). In DNA, the CDR3 is TGTGCCAGCAGAGGGACAGGGCAAAATTCACCCCTCCACTTT. Translation: CASRGTGQNSPLHF.

The CDR3 here is CASSPGTGVTRGANVLTF. CDR3 DNA sequence: TGTGCCAGCAGTCCCGGGACAGGGGTTACTAGGGGGGCCAACGTCCTGACTTTC. The chain carries TRBV7-9 and TRBJ2-6; TRBD1 matches at 10 bases. CDR1 SEHNR and CDR2 FQNEAQ come from the germline V gene (reference sequence). V lost 6 bases to trimming and J lost 4 bases; unmatched junction nucleotides: 12. The CDR3 covers 18 residues.

This clone was seen a single time. This sequence joins TRBV15 and TRBJ2-7; tentative D call: TRBD2 (5 bases). The V gene's germline CDR1 is LNHNV and CDR2 YYDKDF (reference sequence). This CDR3 is built from 13 residues. V was cut by 4 bases and J by 2 bases, with 9 bases left in between. The CDR3 bases are TGTGCCACCAGCAATGGGGAGACCTACGAGCAGTACTTC. Translated: CATSNGETYEQYF. The full variable domain, with the rest looked up from reference TRBV15 and TRBJ2-7, is DAMVIQNPRYQVTQFGKPVTLSCSQTLNHNVMYWYQQKSSQAPKLLFHYYDKDFNNEADTPDNFQSRRPNTSFCFLDIRSPGLGDTAMYLCATSNGETYEQYFGPGTRLTVT.

V and J are TRBV7-6 and TRBJ2-5; 9 nucleotides line up with TRBD1. V shed 5 bases and J 5 bases; nucleotides not matched to a gene: 12. CDR1 is SGHVS, CDR2 FNYEAQ, per germline. The length of the CDR3 is 16 residues. Here the CDR3 reads CASSPTAGTGRETQYF. CDR3 in DNA: TGTGCCAGCAGCCCCACGGCCGGGACAGGGCGTGAGACCCAGTACTTC.

The CDR3 reads CAIRTGVRGGTHEQFF. For the CDR3, the DNA is TGTGCCATCAGGACTGGGGTGCGGGGGGGCACCCATGAGCAGTTCTTC. V gene TRBV10-3 combines with J gene TRBJ2-1; TRBD2 agrees at 9 bases. Germline V gives CDR1 ENHRY, CDR2 SYGVKD. The CDR3 spans 16 residues. The ends lost 6 bases at V and 8 bases at J; junction bases unmatched: 14.

The genes are TRBV19 and TRBJ1-4, with a weak D call TRBD1 (5 bases). V was shortened by 11 bases and J by 8 bases, with 15 bases between the two germline ends. This CDR3 region has 12 residues. The germline V gene encodes CDR1 LNHDA and CDR2 SQIVND (reference sequence). The CDR3 reads CACWGGREKLFF. CDR3 sequence (DNA): TGTGCCTGCTGGGGGGGAAGGGAAAAACTGTTTTTT.

The CDR3 nucleotides are TGTGCCAGTGGCCGCCTAGCGGGGACAGAGACCCAGTACTTC. It encodes CASGRLAGTETQYF. This chain links TRBV19 with TRBJ2-5; 9 nucleotides agree with TRBD2. CDR3 length: 14 residues. CDR1 and CDR2 (germline): LNHDA, SQIVND (reference sequence). V lost 8 bases to trimming and J lost 4 bases; unmatched junction nucleotides: 8.

J is TRBJ1-2 and V is TRBV4-3; possible D gene TRBD1, 6 bases. Germline V CDR1 and CDR2: LGHNA, YSLEER. The V end was cut by 4 bases, the J end by 2 bases, with 14 bases between. CDR3 length: 15 residues. In DNA, the CDR3 is TGCGCCAGCAGCCCTCAGAGGACAGCGAACTATGGCTACACCTTC. Amino acids: CASSPQRTANYGYTF.

The chain combines TRBV15 with TRBJ2-1; 8 nucleotides agree with TRBD1. The CDR3 loop spans 16 amino acids. Unmatched junction bases numbered 9, after V lost 5 bases and J lost 3 bases. CDR1 LNHNV and CDR2 YYDKDF come from the germline V gene (reference sequence). The CDR3 DNA reads as TGTGCCACCAGCTCTCCTGGGACAGGAGTCTACAATGAGCAGTTCTTC. Protein product: CATSSPGTGVYNEQFF.

The chain joins TRBV29-1 to TRBJ1-1, with D perhaps matching TRBD1 (6 bases). The V gene lost 8 bases and the J gene lost 0 bases, with 16 bases spanning the gap. From germline, CDR1 is SQVTM and CDR2 ANQGSEA. The CDR3 is 14 amino acids. CDR3 in amino acids: CSLQTWGLNTEAFF. The CDR3 region has the DNA TGCAGCTTGCAGACCTGGGGGCTGAACACTGAAGCTTTCTTT. The full variable domain, with the rest looked up from reference TRBV29-1 and TRBJ1-1, is SAVISQKPSRDICQRGTSLTIQCQVDSQVTMMFWYRQQPGQSLTLIATANQGSEATYESGFVIDKFPISRPNLTFSTLTVSNMSPEDSSIYLCSLQTWGLNTEAFFGQGTRLTVV.

The chain is built from TRBV6-5 and TRBJ2-2, with 9 bases aligning to TRBD1. The germline V gene encodes CDR1 MNHEY and CDR2 SVGAGI. The V and J ends lost 8 bases and 5 bases, in that order; junction bases with no gene match: 9. The CDR3 contains 15 residues. CDR3 sequence reads: CASGYRGRGTGELFF. The CDR3 coding sequence is TGTGCCAGCGGGTACAGGGGGCGAGGTACCGGGGAGCTGTTTTTT.

The chain links TRBV2 to TRBJ2-3, with D possibly being TRBD2 (6 bases). Germline CDR1 SNHLY, CDR2 FYNNEI. Trimming took off 5 bases at V and 0 bases at J, with 9 bases between the two ends. CDR3 size: 14 residues. The CDR3 DNA follows: TGTGCCAGCAGTAAGGGACTCAGCACAGATACGCAGTATTTT. Protein: CASSKGLSTDTQYF.

DNA for the CDR3: TGTGCCACCAGTGCTACAGCCGGCACAGATACGCAGTATTTT. As protein: CATSATAGTDTQYF. The chain is built from TRBV24-1 and TRBJ2-3; D gene uncertain. Trimming removed 5 bases at V and 1 base at J, with 9 bases between. The CDR3 runs to 14 residues. CDR1 and CDR2 (germline): KGHDR, SFDVKD.

The chain links TRBV12-3 or TRBV12-4 to TRBJ2-2; tentative D call: TRBD1 (6 bases). The CDR3 loop spans 13 amino acids. Between the trimmed V and J ends, which lost 7 bases and 2 bases, there was a span of 8 bases. The CDR3 DNA sequence: TGTGCCAGCAAGACAGGCAACACCGGGGAGCTGTTTTTT. It specifies CASKTGNTGELFF.

The rearrangement links TRBV7-9 to TRBJ2-2; the match to TRBD1 covers 7 bases. The germline gives CDR1 SEHNR, CDR2 FQNEAQ (reference sequence). J gave up 4 bases and V 5 bases, and 4 bases lay outside the gene matches. This CDR3 has 14 residues. The CDR3: CASSHTGATGELFF. CDR3 in DNA: TGTGCCAGCAGCCATACAGGGGCCACCGGGGAGCTGTTTTTT. Full variable domain (outside the CDR3, taken from reference TRBV7-9 and TRBJ2-2): DTGVSQNPRHKITKRGQNVTFRCDPISEHNRLYWYRQTLGQGPEFLTYFQNEAQLEKSRLLSDRFSAERPKGSFSTLEIQRTEQGDSAMYLCASSHTGATGELFFGEGSRLTVL.

This clone showed up just a few times. The J gene is TRBJ2-2, the V gene TRBV19; 7 positions agree with TRBD1. Germline V gene data show CDR1 as LNHDA and CDR2 as SQIVND (reference sequence). Trimming at V came to 10 bases and at J to 0 bases, leaving 8 bases not matched to a gene. This CDR3 spans 15 amino acids. CDR3 amino acids: CATLTGTANTGELFF. CDR3 bases: TGTGCCACCCTAACCGGGACAGCGAACACCGGGGAGCTGTTTTTT.

The rearrangement links TRBV25-1 to TRBJ2-5, with TRBD2 identical over 8 bases. The germline CDR1 and CDR2 sequences are MGHDK and SYGVNS. The length of the CDR3 is 16 residues. Unmatched junction bases numbered 13, after V lost 8 bases and J lost 2 bases. The CDR3 here is CASGPDLAGGQETQYF. The CDR3 DNA reads as TGTGCCAGCGGCCCCGACTTGGCGGGGGGTCAAGAGACCCAGTACTTC.

Only a few counts were recorded for this clone. The rearrangement joins TRBV9 to TRBJ1-4; no clear D gene. This CDR3 is 14 amino acids long. Germline lookup yields CDR1 SGDLS and CDR2 YYNGEE. V gave up 1 base and J gave up 2 bases, with 6 bases separating them. The CDR3 reads CASSVLSTNEKLFF. Here the CDR3 DNA reads TGTGCCAGCAGCGTATTGTCGACTAATGAAAAACTGTTTTTT. The complete variable domain, with remaining parts taken from reference TRBV9 and TRBJ1-4, reads DSGVTQTPKHLITATGQRVTLRCSPRSGDLSVYWYQQSLDQGLQFLIQYYNGEERAKGNILERFSAQQFPDLHSELNLSSLELGDSALYFCASSVLSTNEKLFFGSGTQLSVL.

The chain couples TRBV5-5 to TRBJ2-5; the D gene is possibly TRBD1 (5 bases). Germline CDR1 and CDR2: SGHKS and YYEKEE (reference sequence). V was shortened by 0 bases and J by 7 bases, with 7 bases between the two germline ends. The CDR3 length is 12 residues. This CDR3 is CASSLERGTQYF. Written as DNA, the CDR3 is TGTGCCAGCAGCTTGGAAAGGGGGACCCAGTACTTC.

The chain is built from TRBV28 and TRBJ1-5, with a tentative D call TRBD1 (5 bases). This CDR3 is built from 16 residues. Germline lookup yields CDR1 MDHEN and CDR2 SYDVKM. The V end was cut by 4 bases, the J end by 3 bases, with 16 bases between. Here the CDR3 DNA reads TGTGCCAGCAGTTCTCCGGGGGGAAGAGACAATCAGCCCCAGCATTTT. This gives the protein CASSSPGGRDNQPQHF.

This chain uses TRBV6-2 or TRBV6-3 with TRBJ1-1, with D perhaps TRBD1 (6 bases). The germline gives CDR1 MNHEY, CDR2 SVGEGT. V lost 5 bases to trimming and J lost 0 bases, with 13 bases between them. The CDR3 covers 15 residues. CDR3 in DNA: TGTGCCAGCAGTCCCCGTGGGGGCCTGAACACTGAAGCTTTCTTT. Its translation: CASSPRGGLNTEAFF.

The V gene is TRBV30, the J gene TRBJ1-4; D is uncertain. V was clipped by 4 bases and J by 5 bases, with 8 bases between them. Germline V gives CDR1 GTSNPN, CDR2 SVGIG (reference sequence). The CDR3 extends over 12 amino acids. The CDR3 here is CAWNHKNEKLFF. The DNA of the CDR3 is TGTGCCTGGAACCACAAAAATGAAAAACTGTTTTTT.

The chain has TRBV19 and TRBJ2-3; 9 nucleotides align to TRBD2. The germline V gene has CDR1 LNHDA and CDR2 SQIVND (reference sequence). The CDR3 has 15 amino acids. V dropped 1 base and J dropped 6; count of bases not matched to a gene: 5. CDR3 sequence reads: CASSIVSGGRDTQYF. CDR3 DNA sequence: TGTGCCAGTAGTATAGTCAGCGGGGGGCGGGATACGCAGTATTTT.

This clone came up once. The gene calls are TRBV18 and TRBJ2-7; 9 nucleotides match TRBD1. Trimming took 3 bases from V and 0 from J; bases not matched to a gene: 3. This CDR3 region has 15 residues. Looked up from germline, CDR1 is KGHSH and CDR2 is LQKENI. CDR3 amino acids: CASSPDRGASYEQYF. The CDR3, as DNA: TGTGCCAGCTCACCGGACAGGGGAGCCTCCTACGAGCAGTACTTC.

The table lists this clone with a count of one. The CDR3 DNA is TGCGCCAGCAGCTTGTGGAACAGGGCCAGTAATTCACCCCTCCACTTT. It specifies CASSLWNRASNSPLHF. The gene calls are TRBV5-1 and TRBJ1-6, with D perhaps matching TRBD1 (6 bases). CDR3 length: 16 amino acids. CDR1 is SGHRS, CDR2 YFSETQ, per germline. The V gene lost 1 base and the J gene lost 6 bases, with 14 bases spanning the gap.